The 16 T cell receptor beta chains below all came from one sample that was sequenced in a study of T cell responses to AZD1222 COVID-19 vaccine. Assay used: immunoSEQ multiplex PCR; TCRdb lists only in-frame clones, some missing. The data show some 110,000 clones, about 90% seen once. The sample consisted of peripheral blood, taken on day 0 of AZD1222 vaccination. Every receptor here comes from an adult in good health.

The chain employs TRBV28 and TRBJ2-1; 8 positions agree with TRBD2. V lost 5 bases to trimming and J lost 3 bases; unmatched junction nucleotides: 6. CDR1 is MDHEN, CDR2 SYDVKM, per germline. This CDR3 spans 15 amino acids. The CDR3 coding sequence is TGTGCCAGCAGTGACGGGAGGGCCTACTACAATGAGCAGTTCTTC. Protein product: CASSDGRAYYNEQFF. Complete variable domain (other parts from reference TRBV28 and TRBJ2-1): DVKVTQSSRYLVKRTGEKVFLECVQDMDHENMFWYRQDPGLGLRLIYFSYDVKMKEKGDIPEGYSVSREKKERFSLILESASTNQTSMYLCASSDGRAYYNEQFFGPGTRLTVL.

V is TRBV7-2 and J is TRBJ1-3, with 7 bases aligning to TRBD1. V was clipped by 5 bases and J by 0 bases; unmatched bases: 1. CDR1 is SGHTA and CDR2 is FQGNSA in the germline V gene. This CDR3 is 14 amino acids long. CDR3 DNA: TGTGCCAGCAGCCCAGGGGGCTCTGGAAACACCATATATTTT. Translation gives CASSPGGSGNTIYF.

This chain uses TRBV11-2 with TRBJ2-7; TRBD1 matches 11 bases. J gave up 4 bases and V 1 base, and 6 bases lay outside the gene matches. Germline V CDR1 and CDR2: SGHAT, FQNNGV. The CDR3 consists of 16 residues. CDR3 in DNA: TGTGCCAGCAGCTTAGTCCCCGGGACAGGGGGGTACGAGCAGTACTTC. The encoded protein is CASSLVPGTGGYEQYF.

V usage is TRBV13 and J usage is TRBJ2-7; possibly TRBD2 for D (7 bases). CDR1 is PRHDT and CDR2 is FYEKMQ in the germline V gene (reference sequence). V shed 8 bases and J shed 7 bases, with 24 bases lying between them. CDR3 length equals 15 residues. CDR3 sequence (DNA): TGTGCCAGCCGAGTGAGGGGGGGGCCGTCCCGGGAGCAGTACTTC. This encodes CASRVRGGPSREQYF.

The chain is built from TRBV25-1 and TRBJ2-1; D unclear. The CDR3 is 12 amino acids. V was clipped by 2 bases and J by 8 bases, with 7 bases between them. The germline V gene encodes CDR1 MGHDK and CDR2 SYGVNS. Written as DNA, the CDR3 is TGTGCCAGCAGTGAAGAACGGTATGAGCAGTTCTTC. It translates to CASSEERYEQFF.

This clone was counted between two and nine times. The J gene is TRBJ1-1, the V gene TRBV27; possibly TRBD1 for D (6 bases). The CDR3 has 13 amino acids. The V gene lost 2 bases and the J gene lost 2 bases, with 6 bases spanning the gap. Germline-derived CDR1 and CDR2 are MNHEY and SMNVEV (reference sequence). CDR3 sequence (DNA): TGTGCCAGCAGTTTAGGGACAAACACTGAAGCTTTCTTT. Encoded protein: CASSLGTNTEAFF.

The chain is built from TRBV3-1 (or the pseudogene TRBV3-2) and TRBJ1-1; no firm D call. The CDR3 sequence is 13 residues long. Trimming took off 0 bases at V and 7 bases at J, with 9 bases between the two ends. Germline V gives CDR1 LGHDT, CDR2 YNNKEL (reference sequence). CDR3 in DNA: TGTGCCAGCAGCCAAGAGTTGTCCATTGAAGCTTTCTTT. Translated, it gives CASSQELSIEAFF.

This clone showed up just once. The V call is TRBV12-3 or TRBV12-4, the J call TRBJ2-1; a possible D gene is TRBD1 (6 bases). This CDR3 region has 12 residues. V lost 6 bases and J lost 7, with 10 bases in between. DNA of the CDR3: TGTGCCAGCAGCTACCAGGGGAATGAGCAGTTCTTC. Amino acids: CASSYQGNEQFF.

The DNA of the CDR3 is TGTGCCAGCAGCTTGGCCCCCAGGGGCGCGAGGGAAAAACTGTTTTTT. Its translation is CASSLAPRGAREKLFF. The V and J genes are TRBV11-2 and TRBJ1-4; D may be TRBD1 (6 bases). From germline, CDR1 is SGHAT and CDR2 FQNNGV. This CDR3 region has 16 residues. Trimming stripped 3 bases from V and 8 bases from J, with 19 bases between.

The CDR3 sequence is CASSLDAALSTDTQYF. As DNA, the CDR3 is TGCGCCAGCAGCTTGGATGCCGCACTCAGCACAGATACGCAGTATTTT. The rearrangement joins TRBV5-1 to TRBJ2-3; no reliable D call. The CDR3 is 16 residues long. The germline CDR1 and CDR2 sequences are SGHRS and YFSETQ. Trimming left V 0 bases short and J 0 bases short, with 11 bases between.

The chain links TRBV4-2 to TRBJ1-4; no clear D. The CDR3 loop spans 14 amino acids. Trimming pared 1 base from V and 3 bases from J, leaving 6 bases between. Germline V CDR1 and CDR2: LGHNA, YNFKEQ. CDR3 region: CASSQVQSNEKLFF. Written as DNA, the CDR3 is TGTGCCAGCAGCCAAGTACAGTCTAATGAAAAACTGTTTTTT.

CDR3 loop: CASSQGPGTLREQYF. The CDR3 region has the DNA TGCGCCAGCAGCCAAGGGCCGGGAACTCTCCGCGAGCAGTACTTC. V is TRBV4-1 and J is TRBJ2-7, with a weak D call TRBD2 (5 bases). Trimming pared 1 base from V and 6 bases from J, leaving 16 bases between. Germline assignment: CDR1 MGHRA and CDR2 YSYEKL. CDR3 length equals 15 residues.

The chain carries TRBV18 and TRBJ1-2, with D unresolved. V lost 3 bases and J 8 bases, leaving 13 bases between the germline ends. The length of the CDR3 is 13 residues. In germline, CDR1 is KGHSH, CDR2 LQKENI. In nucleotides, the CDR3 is TGTGCCAGCTCACCCGAGCAGCTTCTGGGCTACACCTTC. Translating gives CASSPEQLLGYTF.

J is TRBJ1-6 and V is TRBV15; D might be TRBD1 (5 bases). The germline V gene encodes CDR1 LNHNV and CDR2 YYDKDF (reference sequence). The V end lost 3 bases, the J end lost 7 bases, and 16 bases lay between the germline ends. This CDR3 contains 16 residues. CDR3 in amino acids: CATSRLRGGLNSPLHF. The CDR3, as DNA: TGTGCCACCAGCAGGTTGAGGGGAGGGCTCAATTCACCCCTCCACTTT.

The CDR3 region is CASRQDRGENEQFF. CDR3 DNA sequence: TGTGCCAGCAGACAAGACAGGGGAGAAAATGAGCAGTTCTTC. V gene TRBV2 combines with J gene TRBJ2-1; 8 bases line up with TRBD1. With 6 bases clipped from V and 7 bases from J, the junction kept 8 bases outside the gene matches. The CDR3 consists of 14 residues. The germline V gene has CDR1 SNHLY and CDR2 FYNNEI.

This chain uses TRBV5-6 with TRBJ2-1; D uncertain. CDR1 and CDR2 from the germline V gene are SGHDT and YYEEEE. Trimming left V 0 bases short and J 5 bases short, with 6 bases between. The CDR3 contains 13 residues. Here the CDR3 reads CASSLASHNEQFF. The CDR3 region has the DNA TGTGCCAGCAGCTTGGCCAGCCACAATGAGCAGTTCTTC.